The clone carrying this TCR beta chain has a handful of counts. TCRdb passed the RACE reads through MiXCR, listing each CDR3 protein once. The profile shows some 110,000 distinct CDR3 sequences, 30% to 35% of them singletons. The sample belongs to a study of human T cells and chemical hapten exposure. Time point noted: patch test 3, about 24 weeks after DPC sensitization. Documented treatment: therapeutic diphenylcyclopropenone sensitization with weekly scalp DPC. Staff drew blood before applying each patch test. The CDR3 is made up of 12 amino acids. V lost 2 bases and J lost 14; bases outside the gene matches: 3. Germline V gene data show CDR1 as SGHVS and CDR2 as FQNEAQ.

Specimen: whole blood, collected in connection with sensitization to the hapten diphenylcyclopropenone (DPC). This chain links TRBV7-8 with TRBJ2-1; 10 bases line up with TRBD2. This TCR came from a man aged 35-49 years with alopecia areata. Some clones in this sample may be carry-over from other donors' samples. CDR3 nucleotide sequence: TGTGCCAGCAGCTTAAAGCGGGGGGGGGAGTTCTTC. Protein: CASSLKRGGEFF.